Sequencing of this TCR beta chain was carried out in a study of early T cells in non-severe SARS-CoV-2 infection. Background on the study: Chains were unpaired, as sequencing was done on bulk RNA from unsorted whole blood.

V lost 6 bases to trimming and J lost 4 bases; unmatched junction nucleotides: 10. CDR1 and CDR2 from the germline V gene are DFQATT and SNEGSKA (reference sequence). The CDR3 covers 15 residues. In its sample, this clonotype was seen a few times. One entry per CDR3 protein results from TCRdb running MiXCR on the 5' RACE reads. The table lists about 63,000 distinct CDR3 sequences, 13% of them singletons. This chain joins TRBV20-1 and TRBJ2-1; 9 bases are shared with TRBD2. This sequence was found in an adult who was a healthcare worker with PCR-confirmed SARS-CoV-2 infection or an uninfected control (not recorded which). Sequenced material: whole blood. CDR3 sequence: CSAPVSGGEYNEQFF. In nucleotides, the CDR3 is TGCAGTGCCCCGGTTAGCGGGGGAGAATACAATGAGCAGTTCTTC.